The clone carrying this T cell receptor beta chain was detected a few times. The target antigen is unknown. HTBI primers from iRepertoire and Arm-PCR of CDR3 regions yielded the TCR beta libraries. In the authors' workflow: Across the samples, identification revealed some 64 TRBV and around 13 TRBJ segments. A single record per CDR3 protein comes from TCRdb applying MiXCR to the multiplex PCR reads. It is TCRdb's table, rather than the study itself, that gives the V and J calls and clone size. The data hold 450,000 to 600,000 distinct CDR3 sequences, with 15% to 20% observed a single time. The data originate from a study of regulatory T cells in long-lasting Graves disease. Findings and caveats of the study: There was favoring of TRBV28, TRBJ1-2 and TRBJ2-5 in persistent disease.

Time point specified: newly diagnosed GD, antithyroid drugs for less than 3 months. Following extraction of RNA from PBMCs, that RNA was used to make the TCR library. The CDR3 spans 16 residues. Germline CDR1 reads MNHEY; CDR2 reads SVGAGI. The V end was cut by 0 bases, the J end by 0 bases, with 11 bases between. The sample was also reused in another study, on T cells in Graves' hyperthyroidism and ophthalmopathy. That paper adds: The study enrolled patients aged 18 to 65 with newly diagnosed hyperthyroidism of under 2 months' duration. Researchers found most expanded thyroid clonotypes above 0.001 in blood as well.

The J gene is TRBJ2-5, the V gene TRBV6-5; D is unresolved. Sequenced here: peripheral blood mononuclear cells (PBMCs), sampled at new diagnosis, from a patient treated with antithyroid drugs. The clonotype comes from a man aged 35 to 55 with Graves disease. CDR3 protein: CASSYSLAENQETQYF. For the CDR3, the DNA is TGTGCCAGCAGTTACTCGCTCGCAGAAAACCAAGAGACCCAGTACTTC.